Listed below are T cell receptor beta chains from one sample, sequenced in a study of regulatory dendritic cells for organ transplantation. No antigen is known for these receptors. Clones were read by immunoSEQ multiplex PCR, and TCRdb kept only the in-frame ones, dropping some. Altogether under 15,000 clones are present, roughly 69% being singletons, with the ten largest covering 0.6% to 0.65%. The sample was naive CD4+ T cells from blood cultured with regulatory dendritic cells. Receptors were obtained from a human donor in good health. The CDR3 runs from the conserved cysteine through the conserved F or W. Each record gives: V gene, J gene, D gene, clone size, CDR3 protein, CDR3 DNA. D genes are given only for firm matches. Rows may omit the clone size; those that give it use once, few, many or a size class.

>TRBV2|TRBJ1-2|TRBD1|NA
CATTRDRGNSNYGYTF
TGTGCCACCACCCGGGACAGGGGGAACTCTAACTATGGCTACACCTTC
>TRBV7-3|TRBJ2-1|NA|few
CASSLIGSSYNEQFF
TGTGCCAGCAGCCTGATTGGGAGCTCCTACAATGAGCAGTTCTTC
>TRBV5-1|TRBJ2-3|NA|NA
CASSLGRFGDTQYF
TGCGCCAGCAGCTTGGGCCGGTTTGGAGATACGCAGTATTTT
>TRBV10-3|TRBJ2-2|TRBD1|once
CAISPGQFTGELFF
TGTGCCATTTCTCCGGGACAGTTCACCGGGGAGCTGTTTTTT
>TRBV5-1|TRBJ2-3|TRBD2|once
CASSLGPASGGANTDTQYF
TGCGCCAGCAGCTTGGGCCCGGCTAGCGGGGGGGCCAACACAGATACGCAGTATTTT
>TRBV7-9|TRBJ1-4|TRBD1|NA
CASSWVRGMDEKLFF
TGTGCCAGCAGTTGGGTCAGGGGGATGGATGAAAAACTGTTTTTT
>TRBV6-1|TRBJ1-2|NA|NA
CASSARAGGNYGYTF
TGTGCCAGCAGCGCTAGGGCCGGGGGGAACTATGGCTACACCTTC
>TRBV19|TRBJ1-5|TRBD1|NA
CASSTTGGPNQPQHF
TGTGCCAGCAGTACTACAGGGGGCCCCAATCAGCCCCAGCATTTT
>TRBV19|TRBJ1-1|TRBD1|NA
CASSLRQGATEAFF
TGTGCCAGTAGTCTGCGACAGGGCGCCACTGAAGCTTTCTTT
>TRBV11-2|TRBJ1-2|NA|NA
CASSLAGTGNYGYTF
TGTGCCAGCAGCTTAGCCGGCACGGGGAACTATGGCTACACCTTC
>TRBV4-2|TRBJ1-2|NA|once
CASSQVNPREGNYGYTF
TGTGCCAGCAGCCAAGTAAACCCGCGGGAAGGGAACTATGGCTACACCTTC
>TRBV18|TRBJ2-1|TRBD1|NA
CASSVQGVNEQFF
TGTGCCAGCTCAGTACAGGGGGTCAATGAGCAGTTCTTC
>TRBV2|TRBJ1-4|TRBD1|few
CASGGTGAEKLFF
TGTGCCAGCGGGGGGACAGGGGCTGAAAAACTGTTTTTT
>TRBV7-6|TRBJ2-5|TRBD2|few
CASSFTSGGSGETQYF
TGTGCCAGCAGCTTTACTAGCGGGGGGTCTGGAGAGACCCAGTACTTC
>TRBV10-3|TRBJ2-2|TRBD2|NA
CAIKRLAGEFNTGELFF
TGTGCCATCAAAAGACTAGCGGGGGAGTTTAACACCGGGGAGCTGTTTTTT
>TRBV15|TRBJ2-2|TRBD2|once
CATSRDSLTSWGTGELFF
TGTGCCACCAGCAGAGACTCCCTGACTAGCTGGGGCACCGGGGAGCTGTTTTTT
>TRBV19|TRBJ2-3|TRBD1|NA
CASRQGQGLGDTQYF
TGTGCCAGTAGACAAGGACAGGGGTTAGGGGATACGCAGTATTTT
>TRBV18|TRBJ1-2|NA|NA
CASSPLEDSNYGYTF
TGTGCCAGCTCACCACTAGAGGACAGCAACTATGGCTACACCTTC
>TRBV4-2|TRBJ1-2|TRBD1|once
CASSQDTQGANYGYTF
TGTGCCAGCAGCCAAGATACACAGGGGGCTAACTATGGCTACACCTTC
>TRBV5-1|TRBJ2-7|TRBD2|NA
CASSRTSGGSYEQYF
TGCGCCAGCAGTCGTACTAGCGGGGGTTCCTACGAGCAGTACTTC
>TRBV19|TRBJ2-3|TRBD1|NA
CASSPRRTGSTDTQYF
TGTGCCAGTAGTCCTCGGAGGACAGGGAGCACAGATACGCAGTATTTT
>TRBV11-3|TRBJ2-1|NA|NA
CASSLDPTSNEQFF
TGTGCCAGCAGCTTAGATCCGACTAGCAATGAGCAGTTCTTC
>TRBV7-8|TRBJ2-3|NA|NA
CASSSRGRGATDTQYF
TGTGCCAGCAGTAGTAGGGGGAGGGGGGCAACAGATACGCAGTATTTT
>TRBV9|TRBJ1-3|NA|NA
CASSPRSREPGNTIYF
TGTGCCAGCAGCCCCAGGTCGAGGGAGCCTGGAAACACCATATATTTT
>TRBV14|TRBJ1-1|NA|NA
CASSRDLNTEAFF
TGTGCCAGCAGCCGGGACTTGAACACTGAAGCTTTCTTT
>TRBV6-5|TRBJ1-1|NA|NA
CASSRTANTEAFF
TGTGCCAGCAGTCGAACAGCGAACACTGAAGCTTTCTTT
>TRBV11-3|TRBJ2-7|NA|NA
CASSLSGGNYEQYF
TGTGCCAGCAGCTTATCAGGGGGGAACTACGAGCAGTACTTC
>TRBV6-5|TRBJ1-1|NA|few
CASSQLWGVGTEAFF
TGTGCCAGCAGTCAACTGTGGGGGGTGGGCACTGAAGCTTTCTTT
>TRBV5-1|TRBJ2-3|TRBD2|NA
CASSLGTSGGLREDTQYF
TGCGCCAGCAGCTTAGGGACTAGCGGGGGGCTACGTGAAGATACGCAGTATTTT
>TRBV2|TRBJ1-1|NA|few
CASKILRRGLKTEAFF
TGTGCCAGCAAAATACTCCGCCGGGGACTGAAAACTGAAGCTTTCTTT